A single sample gave rise to the 23 T cell receptor beta chains below, sequenced in a study of blood T cell repertoires in COVID-19 (dated by TCRdb to 2020 to 2021). The library came from the immunoSEQ multiplex PCR assay. Imported from immuneACCESS, the table was reduced by TCRdb to in-frame sequences with V and J called. These copies leave out some clones; in studies compared against another copy, an unresolved V gene accounts for under half, and the cause of the remainder is not known. For this sample there are hundreds of thousands of clones; approximately 83% appear just once. The ten largest make up 3.5% to 4% of the sample. Material for sequencing was PBMCs or T cells enriched from blood (not recorded which). The receptors shown here come from a woman aged 40 to 50 with acute COVID-19.

The chain has TRBV10-3 and TRBJ2-4; 7 nucleotides line up with TRBD2. V lost 2 bases, J lost 3 bases, and 7 bases stayed unmatched. CDR1 is ENHRY and CDR2 is SYGVKD in the germline V gene. This CDR3 region has 16 residues. Here the CDR3 DNA reads TGTGCCATCAGTGAGGGGGCTAGCGGAATCAAAAACATTCAGTACTTC. Its translation is CAISEGASGIKNIQYF.

The genes are TRBV7-2 and TRBJ2-7; 11 nucleotides match TRBD2. The CDR3 totals 18 residues. CDR1 is SGHTA, CDR2 FQGNSA, per germline. With 5 bases clipped from V and 2 bases from J, the junction kept 14 bases outside the gene matches. In DNA, the CDR3 is TGTGCCAGCAGCCAATCAGGGACTAGCGGTTTTAGGGCCTACGAGCAGTACTTC. Residues: CASSQSGTSGFRAYEQYF. Together with reference TRBV7-2 and TRBJ2-7, the CDR3 gives the full variable domain: GAGVSQSPSNKVTEKGKDVELRCDPISGHTALYWYRQSLGQGLEFLIYFQGNSAPDKSGLPSDRFSAERTGGSVSTLTIQRTQQEDSAVYLCASSQSGTSGFRAYEQYFGPGTRLTVT.

The CDR3 nucleotides read TGTGCCAGCAGTTTTCGGGACAGATTCCAAGAGACCCAGTACTTC. It encodes CASSFRDRFQETQYF. The genes are TRBV28 and TRBJ2-5, with 7 bases that match TRBD1. Germline V gene data show CDR1 as MDHEN and CDR2 as SYDVKM. This CDR3 contains 15 residues. Unmatched junction bases numbered 5, after V lost 3 bases and J lost 1 base. Together with reference TRBV28 and TRBJ2-5, the CDR3 gives the full variable domain: DVKVTQSSRYLVKRTGEKVFLECVQDMDHENMFWYRQDPGLGLRLIYFSYDVKMKEKGDIPEGYSVSREKKERFSLILESASTNQTSMYLCASSFRDRFQETQYFGPGTRLLVL.

The rearrangement uses TRBV5-1 and TRBJ2-7; 14 bases line up with TRBD2. The germline V gene has CDR1 SGHRS and CDR2 YFSETQ. V trimming: 4 bases; J trimming: 4 bases; junction bases outside the gene matches: 16. The CDR3 covers 19 residues. The CDR3 nucleotides read TGCGCCAGCAGCGAAACTCGGGGACTAGCGGGAGCCCGGGGGTACGAGCAGTACTTC. Encoded protein: CASSETRGLAGARGYEQYF.

The chain uses TRBV28 and TRBJ2-1; 7 nucleotides match TRBD2. This CDR3 is 15 amino acids long. The germline V gene encodes CDR1 MDHEN and CDR2 SYDVKM. V shed 7 bases, J shed 3 bases, and the junction held 9 bases outside the gene matches. The CDR3 here is CASNSGGGSYNEQFF. DNA of the CDR3: TGTGCCAGCAACTCTGGGGGGGGGAGCTACAATGAGCAGTTCTTC.

The chain uses TRBV10-2 and TRBJ2-7; the D gene is possibly TRBD2 (5 bases). Germline CDR1 and CDR2: WSHSY and SAAADI. V was shortened by 3 bases and J by 1 base, with 13 bases between the two germline ends. The CDR3 length is 15 residues. In DNA form, the CDR3 reads TGCGCCAGCAGTGACCCTGCCTGGACTTCCTACGAGCAGTACTTC. The encoded protein is CASSDPAWTSYEQYF.

The V and J genes are TRBV15 and TRBJ2-7; D ambiguous. V dropped 3 bases and J dropped 0 bases, with 9 bases sitting between them. CDR1 and CDR2 from the germline V gene are LNHNV and YYDKDF (reference sequence). The length of the CDR3 is 14 residues. CDR3 sequence reads: CATSSFRSSYEQYF. In DNA, the CDR3 is TGTGCCACCAGCAGCTTCCGGAGCTCCTACGAGCAGTACTTC.

The V gene is TRBV6-1, the J gene TRBJ1-5, with a possible D match to TRBD1 (5 bases). Germline loops: CDR1 MNHNS, CDR2 SASEGT. V was shortened by 5 bases and J by 6 bases, with 14 bases between the two germline ends. The CDR3 contains 14 residues. This chain's CDR3 is CASSLAGVGQPQHF. In DNA form, the CDR3 reads TGTGCCAGCAGTTTAGCGGGGGTTGGTCAGCCCCAGCATTTT.

The chain uses TRBV2 and TRBJ1-1, with D hard to call. The CDR3 is 17 residues long. Germline values: CDR1 SNHLY, CDR2 FYNNEI. Trimming left V 8 bases short and J 5 bases short, with 27 bases between. The CDR3 loop is CASFTLIMGDEGTEAFF. CDR3 nucleotides: TGTGCCAGCTTTACGCTAATAATGGGTGACGAGGGAACTGAAGCTTTCTTT.

The J gene is TRBJ2-5, the V gene TRBV2; D perhaps matches TRBD1 (6 bases). The CDR3 contains 14 residues. V lost 5 bases and J 1 base, leaving 11 bases between the germline ends. In germline, CDR1 is SNHLY, CDR2 FYNNEI. CDR3: CASSRRTVQETQYF. CDR3 sequence (DNA): TGTGCCAGCAGTAGGAGGACAGTCCAAGAGACCCAGTACTTC.

The chain recombines TRBV7-9 with TRBJ2-3, with D perhaps TRBD2 (6 bases). CDR3 length: 16 amino acids. V lost 5 bases to trimming and J lost 2 bases, with 17 bases between them. The V gene's germline CDR1 is SEHNR and CDR2 FQNEAQ (reference sequence). DNA for the CDR3: TGTGCCAGCAGCGCGGCCAGGGACTTTCCCACAGATACGCAGTATTTT. It encodes CASSAARDFPTDTQYF. Together with reference TRBV7-9 and TRBJ2-3, the CDR3 gives the full variable domain: DTGVSQNPRHKITKRGQNVTFRCDPISEHNRLYWYRQTLGQGPEFLTYFQNEAQLEKSRLLSDRFSAERPKGSFSTLEIQRTEQGDSAMYLCASSAARDFPTDTQYFGPGTRLTVL.

The chain joins TRBV28 to TRBJ2-1, with TRBD2 matching 8 bases. The CDR3 covers 16 residues. The germline V gene encodes CDR1 MDHEN and CDR2 SYDVKM. The V segment lost 5 bases and the J segment 1 base; nucleotides outside the gene matches: 7. The CDR3 loop is CASSTPGGPSYNEQFF. The CDR3 DNA is TGTGCCAGCAGTACCCCGGGAGGGCCATCCTACAATGAGCAGTTCTTC.

In the case of this clone: The junction departs from the called germline gene at one end, perhaps through a read error. This chain joins TRBV4-1 and TRBJ2-4; D gene unclear. This CDR3 region has 15 residues. The germline CDR1 and CDR2 sequences are MGHRA and YSYEKL. The CDR3 sequence is CASSQLGDLKNIQYF. CDR3 DNA: TGCGCCAGCAGCCAACTCGGAGACTTGAAAAACATTCAGTACTTT.

The chain couples TRBV5-1 to TRBJ2-3; 8 bases map to TRBD2. Germline trimming cut 0 bases from V and 0 bases from J; bases unmatched to any gene: 3. Germline V gene lookup returns CDR1 SGHRS and CDR2 YFSETQ. This CDR3 is 16 amino acids long. The CDR3 region is CASSLETSASTDTQYF. Written as DNA, the CDR3 is TGCGCCAGCAGCTTGGAGACTAGCGCTAGCACAGATACGCAGTATTTT.

The V and J genes are TRBV19 and TRBJ2-2; 7 bases map to TRBD1. CDR1 LNHDA and CDR2 SQIVND come from the germline V gene (reference sequence). CDR3 length: 16 amino acids. Losses at the gene ends were 7 bases for V and 5 bases for J; bases not matched to a gene: 13. The CDR3 sequence: CASTTGAAPRTGELFF. In nucleotides, the CDR3 is TGTGCCAGTACCACAGGGGCCGCTCCGAGGACCGGGGAGCTGTTTTTT.

The chain links TRBV7-3 to TRBJ1-2; maybe TRBD1 (5 bases). CDR1 is SGHTA and CDR2 is FQGTGA in the germline V gene. This CDR3 comprises 13 residues. With 6 bases removed from V and 10 bases from J, the gap between germline ends came to 18 bases. The CDR3 loop reads CASRPTGGVDYTF. In DNA, the CDR3 is TGTGCCAGCAGGCCAACCGGGGGGGTTGACTACACCTTC.

The rearrangement links TRBV14 to TRBJ2-1; 7 positions match TRBD2. CDR1 SGHDN and CDR2 FVKESK come from the germline V gene. The junction had 12 bases not matched to a gene; V was cut back by 3 bases and J by 7 bases. The CDR3 has 16 amino acids. CDR3 in amino acids: CASSHSIGRPLNEQFF. The DNA of the CDR3 is TGTGCCAGCAGCCACTCTATCGGGAGGCCCTTAAATGAGCAGTTCTTC. Combining the CDR3 with reference TRBV14 and TRBJ2-1 gives the whole variable domain EAGVTQFPSHSVIEKGQTVTLRCDPISGHDNLYWYRRVMGKEIKFLLHFVKESKQDESGMPNNRFLAERTGGTYSTLKVQPAELEDSGVYFCASSHSIGRPLNEQFFGPGTRLTVL.

The chain recombines TRBV12-3 or TRBV12-4 with TRBJ2-7; D unresolved. The CDR3 is made up of 13 amino acids. V lost 3 bases and J lost 2, with 8 bases in between. The CDR3 loop reads CASSFGRTYEQYF. The CDR3, as DNA: TGTGCCAGCAGTTTCGGCAGGACCTACGAGCAGTACTTC.

The sample holds a few counts of this clone. The V call is TRBV7-3, the J call TRBJ2-2; the match to TRBD2 covers 9 bases. The V segment lost 5 bases and the J segment 4 bases; nucleotides outside the gene matches: 8. CDR3 length: 16 residues. Per the germline V gene, CDR1 is SGHTA and CDR2 is FQGTGA. DNA of the CDR3: TGTGCCAGCAGCGAGTGGCGGGAGGGCCCCACCGGGGAGCTGTTTTTT. As protein: CASSEWREGPTGELFF. The full variable domain, rest sourced from reference TRBV7-3 and TRBJ2-2, is GAGVSQTPSNKVTEKGKYVELRCDPISGHTALYWYRQSLGQGPEFLIYFQGTGAADDSGLPNDRFFAVRPEGSVSTLKIQRTERGDSAVYLCASSEWREGPTGELFFGEGSRLTVL.

This chain connects TRBV7-3 to TRBJ2-5, with TRBD2 identical over 8 bases. The CDR3 extends over 16 amino acids. Germline V CDR1 and CDR2: SGHTA, FQGTGA. The V segment lost 4 bases and the J segment 1 base; nucleotides outside the gene matches: 8. For the CDR3, the DNA is TGTGCCAGCAGCTCCGGCGGGGCGGGGGGCCAAGAGACCCAGTACTTC. Protein product: CASSSGGAGGQETQYF.

The chain links TRBV7-2 to TRBJ1-2; 7 nucleotides line up with TRBD1. Germline loops: CDR1 SGHTA, CDR2 FQGNSA. This CDR3 spans 13 amino acids. V dropped 1 base and J dropped 4; count of bases not matched to a gene: 0. CDR3 residues: CASSLDRGYGYTF. CDR3 sequence (DNA): TGTGCCAGCAGCTTAGACAGGGGCTATGGCTACACCTTC.

This chain links TRBV18 with TRBJ2-7; 7 positions agree with TRBD1. Trimming removed 4 bases from V and 4 bases from J; junction bases left unmatched: 7. The CDR3 has 14 amino acids. Germline V gene sequence: CDR1 KGHSH, CDR2 LQKENI. CDR3 bases: TGTGCCAGCTCACTCGACAGGGTACAATACGAGCAGTACTTC. Amino acid sequence: CASSLDRVQYEQYF.

V and J are TRBV27 and TRBJ2-1, with a possible D match to TRBD1 (5 bases). The germline V gene has CDR1 MNHEY and CDR2 SMNVEV (reference sequence). This CDR3 spans 15 amino acids. Between the trimmed V and J ends, which lost 2 bases and 2 bases, there was a span of 10 bases. The CDR3 DNA follows: TGTGCCAGCAGTTTACGCAGGGAACCCTACAATGAGCAGTTCTTC. As protein: CASSLRREPYNEQFF.